This T cell receptor beta chain was captured by sequencing in a study of radiotherapy plus CTLA-4 blockade in lung cancer. The assay was immunoSEQ multiplex PCR, and TCRdb's table has in-frame clones only and misses some. Of 50,000 to 70,000 clones detected, 77% appear once; the ten largest clones hold about 4%. This clone was seen only once. Other DNA sequences in the sample encode the same CDR3. The CDR3 totals 16 residues. CDR1 is SGHRS, CDR2 YFSETQ, per germline. With 2 bases clipped from V and 0 bases from J, the junction kept 2 bases outside the gene matches. The chain links TRBV5-1 to TRBJ1-1; 12 bases are shared with TRBD1. The origin of this receptor is a human donor with non-small cell lung cancer who had a partial response to radiotherapy plus ipilimumab. This sample comprised peripheral blood, obtained from a patient treated with radiotherapy plus ipilimumab. This CDR3 is CASSLGTGGMNTEAFF. The CDR3 region has the DNA TGCGCCAGCAGCTTAGGGACAGGGGGCATGAACACTGAAGCTTTCTTT. The variable domain in full, completed from reference TRBV5-1 and TRBJ1-1, reads KAGVTQTPRYLIKTRGQQVTLSCSPISGHRSVSWYQQTPGQGLQFLFEYFSETQRNKGNFPGRFSGRQFSNSRSEMNVSTLELGDSALYLCASSLGTGGMNTEAFFGQGTRLTVV.